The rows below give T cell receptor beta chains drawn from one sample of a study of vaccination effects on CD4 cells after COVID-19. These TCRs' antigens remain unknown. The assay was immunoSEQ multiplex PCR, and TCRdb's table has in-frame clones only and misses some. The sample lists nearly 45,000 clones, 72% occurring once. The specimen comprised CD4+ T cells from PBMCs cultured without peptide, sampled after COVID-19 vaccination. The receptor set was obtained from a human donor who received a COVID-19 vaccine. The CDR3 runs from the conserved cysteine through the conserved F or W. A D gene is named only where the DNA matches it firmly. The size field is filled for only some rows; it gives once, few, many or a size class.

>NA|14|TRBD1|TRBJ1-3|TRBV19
CASRRDRGVYTIYF
TGTGCCAGCCGCCGGGACAGGGGAGTGTACACCATATATTTT
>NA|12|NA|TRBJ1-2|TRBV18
CASSDGGDGYTF
TGTGCCAGCTCGGACGGGGGGGATGGCTACACCTTC
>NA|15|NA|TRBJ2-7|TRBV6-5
CASSRGDIGAYEQYF
TGTGCCAGCAGCCGAGGGGACATTGGGGCCTACGAGCAGTACTTC
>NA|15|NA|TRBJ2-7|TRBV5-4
CASSPETGRAYEQYF
TGTGCCAGCAGCCCGGAGACAGGGAGGGCCTACGAGCAGTACTTC
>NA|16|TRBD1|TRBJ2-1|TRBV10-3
CAISESGTGGDNEQFF
TGTGCCATCAGTGAGTCTGGGACAGGGGGTGACAATGAGCAGTTCTTC
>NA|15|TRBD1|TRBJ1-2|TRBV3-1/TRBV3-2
CASSHGQGGAGGYTF
TGTGCCAGCAGCCACGGACAGGGAGGTGCGGGTGGCTACACCTTC
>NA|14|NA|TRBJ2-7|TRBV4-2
CASSQAQRGSEQYF
TGTGCCAGCAGCCAAGCCCAAAGAGGGTCCGAGCAGTACTTC
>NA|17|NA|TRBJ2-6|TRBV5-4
CASSLASKVAGANVLTF
TGTGCCAGCAGCTTGGCATCGAAAGTAGCTGGGGCCAACGTCCTGACTTTC
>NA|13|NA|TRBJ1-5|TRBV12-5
CASGSRLNQPQHF
TGTGCTAGTGGGAGCCGGCTCAATCAGCCCCAGCATTTT
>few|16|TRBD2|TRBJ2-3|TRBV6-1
CASSEGLAGGLDTQYF
TGTGCCAGCAGTGAAGGACTAGCGGGAGGTTTAGATACGCAGTATTTT
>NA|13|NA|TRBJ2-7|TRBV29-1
CSVLGTVTYEQYF
TGCAGCGTCCTGGGGACGGTAACCTACGAGCAGTACTTC
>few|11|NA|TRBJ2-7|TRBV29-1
CSVRKGVEQYF
TGCAGCGTGAGGAAGGGAGTTGAGCAGTACTTC
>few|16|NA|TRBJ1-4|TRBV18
CASSPRGSRRDEKLFF
TGTGCCAGCTCACCAAGAGGGAGCAGGAGGGATGAAAAACTGTTTTTT
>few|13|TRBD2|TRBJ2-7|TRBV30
CAWSLAGSYEQYF
TGTGCCTGGAGCCTAGCGGGGTCCTACGAGCAGTACTTC
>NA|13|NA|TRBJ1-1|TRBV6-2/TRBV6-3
CASSYFRTNEAFF
TGTGCCAGCAGTTACTTCCGGACGAATGAAGCTTTCTTT
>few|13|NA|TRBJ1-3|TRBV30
CASSRANGNTIYF
TGTGCCTCAAGCAGGGCGAATGGAAACACCATATATTTT
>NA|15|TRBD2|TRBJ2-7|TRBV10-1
CASSDSGSSSYEQYF
TGCGCCAGCAGTGATAGCGGGAGTAGCTCCTACGAGCAGTACTTC
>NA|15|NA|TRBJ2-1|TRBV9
CASSPAGRVYNEQFF
TGTGCCAGCAGCCCGGCTGGGAGAGTCTACAATGAGCAGTTCTTC
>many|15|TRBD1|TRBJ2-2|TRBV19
CASSSGTGVTGELFF
TGTGCCAGTAGTTCCGGGACAGGGGTCACCGGGGAGCTGTTTTTT
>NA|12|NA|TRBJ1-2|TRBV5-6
CASSLVGPGYTF
TGTGCCAGCAGCTTGGTGGGTCCGGGCTACACCTTC
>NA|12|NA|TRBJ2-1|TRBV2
CASSAGGNEQFF
TGTGCCAGCAGCGCAGGTGGGAATGAGCAGTTCTTC
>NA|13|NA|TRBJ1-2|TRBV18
CASSLTQGDGYTF
TGTGCCAGCTCACTTACGCAGGGAGATGGCTACACCTTC
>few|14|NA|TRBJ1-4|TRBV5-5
CASSPGGEALKLFF
TGTGCCAGCAGTCCGGGGGGGGAGGCCCTGAAACTGTTTTTT